The entry below gives a single T cell receptor (beta chain) sequence along with its context. The data stem from a study of OX40 agonist ivuxolimab in advanced cancers. About the study: Age averaged around 60 years (range roughly 23 to 79), and around 87% were male.

Produced via immunoSEQ multiplex PCR; TCRdb's table is partial and in-frame only. Of fewer than 25,000 clones in the sample, 85% were seen once. V lost 6 bases and J 7 bases, leaving 10 bases between the germline ends. Germline-derived CDR1 and CDR2 are LNHDA and SQIVND (reference sequence). The CDR3 consists of 12 residues. The receptor was derived from an adult with an advanced solid tumor such as melanoma, head and neck, liver or kidney cancer. The sequencing used CD4+ or CD8+ T cells sorted from blood, collected in a trial of the OX40 agonist ivuxolimab. The J gene is TRBJ1-5, the V gene TRBV19; D not resolved. CDR3 amino acids: CASSRGRQPQHF. The DNA for the CDR3 is TGTGCCAGTAGCAGAGGCAGGCAGCCCCAGCATTTT.